These 27 T cell receptor beta chains were all obtained from the same sample, sequenced in a study of T cell responses to AZD1222 COVID-19 vaccine. Clones were sequenced by immunoSEQ multiplex PCR, and TCRdb holds only the in-frame ones, with some missing. The sample yields approximately 190,000 clones, under 95% seen once. Sequences were derived from peripheral blood, sampled on day 0 of AZD1222 vaccination. The receptor source for this set is an adult in good health.

The V gene is TRBV7-2, the J gene TRBJ2-7; 11 bases fit TRBD1. V gave up 5 bases and J gave up 2 bases; unmatched junction bases: 5. CDR3 length: 15 amino acids. Germline V gene lookup returns CDR1 SGHTA and CDR2 FQGNSA. CDR3 loop: CASSQWDRGAYEQYF. CDR3 nucleotides: TGTGCCAGCAGCCAATGGGACAGGGGGGCCTACGAGCAGTACTTC.

The gene calls are TRBV2 and TRBJ2-5, with 14 positions matching TRBD2. J gave up 4 bases and V 4 bases, and 5 bases lay outside the gene matches. Germline V gene sequence: CDR1 SNHLY, CDR2 FYNNEI. The CDR3 is 16 residues long. CDR3 in DNA: TGTGCCAGCAGTGTGGGACTAGCGGGAGATTTAGAGACCCAGTACTTC. Residues: CASSVGLAGDLETQYF.

This clone was detected once. The chain uses TRBV6-5 and TRBJ2-1; D perhaps matches TRBD1 (5 bases). V was shortened by 6 bases and J by 10 bases, with 10 bases between the two germline ends. This CDR3 contains 11 residues. Germline V CDR1 and CDR2: MNHEY, SVGAGI. This CDR3 is CASSLNREQFF. The CDR3 DNA sequence: TGTGCCAGCAGCCTTAACAGGGAGCAGTTCTTC.

The chain employs TRBV29-1 and TRBJ2-5, with a weak D call TRBD2 (5 bases). The V gene lost 7 bases and the J gene lost 5 bases, with 17 bases spanning the gap. Per the germline V gene, CDR1 is SQVTM and CDR2 is ANQGSEA. The length of the CDR3 is 13 residues. CDR3 sequence: CSASRTYRETQYF. Written as DNA, the CDR3 is TGCAGCGCCTCACGGACTTACCGGGAGACCCAGTACTTC.

This chain's CDR3 is CASSTFPGRGADTQYF. The CDR3 region has the DNA TGCGCCAGCAGCACCTTCCCCGGCAGGGGAGCAGATACGCAGTATTTT. This chain links TRBV5-1 with TRBJ2-3, with D possibly TRBD1 on 6 matching bases. Trimming took off 4 bases at V and 4 bases at J, with 19 bases between the two ends. CDR1 and CDR2 from the germline V gene are SGHRS and YFSETQ. The CDR3 runs to 16 residues.

The chain recombines TRBV7-9 with TRBJ1-6; D not resolved. V was trimmed by 5 bases and J by 7 bases, leaving 3 bases between them. The germline CDR1 and CDR2 sequences are SEHNR and FQNEAQ (reference sequence). The CDR3 has 11 amino acids. CDR3 amino acids: CASSRNSPLHF. CDR3 DNA sequence: TGTGCCAGCAGCCGAAATTCACCCCTCCACTTT.

This chain uses TRBV20-1 with TRBJ1-1; 7 bases are a match to TRBD1. This CDR3 is built from 11 residues. With V trimmed by 3 bases and J by 8 bases, 3 bases remained unmatched. Germline CDR1 is DFQATT and CDR2 is SNEGSKA (reference sequence). The CDR3 DNA reads TGCAGTGCTAGGGACAGGACCGAAGCTTTCTTT. Translated: CSARDRTEAFF.

The chain has TRBV7-9 and TRBJ2-7, with 12 bases fitting TRBD2. Germline lookup yields CDR1 SEHNR and CDR2 FQNEAQ (reference sequence). Trimming cost V 0 bases and J 2 bases; bases outside gene matches: 5. The CDR3 loop spans 17 amino acids. The CDR3: CASSLAVRTSGTYEQYF. CDR3 nucleotide sequence: TGTGCCAGCAGCTTAGCGGTGAGGACTAGCGGGACCTACGAGCAGTACTTC.

This clone has a handful of counts. V and J are TRBV7-2 and TRBJ2-5, with 7 bases aligning to TRBD1. V gave up 1 base and J gave up 2 bases; unmatched junction bases: 4. Germline lookup yields CDR1 SGHTA and CDR2 FQGNSA. The CDR3 sequence is 15 residues long. CDR3 residues: CASSLVDRAQETQYF. CDR3 nucleotides: TGTGCCAGCAGCTTAGTCGACAGGGCTCAAGAGACCCAGTACTTC.

In this sample, this clone turned up a few times. The genes are TRBV19 and TRBJ2-1, with 7 bases aligning to TRBD1. Unmatched junction bases numbered 11, after V lost 7 bases and J lost 5 bases. There are 15 residues in the CDR3. Germline V gene lookup returns CDR1 LNHDA and CDR2 SQIVND (reference sequence). CDR3 coding DNA: TGTGCCAGTACCTCCGGGACAGCCATAGACAATGAGCAGTTCTTC. It is translated as CASTSGTAIDNEQFF.

In this sample, this clone turned up a few times. The chain couples TRBV6-5 to TRBJ1-3; 7 bases agree with TRBD1. Unmatched junction bases numbered 1, after V lost 5 bases and J lost 0 bases. This CDR3 spans 14 amino acids. From germline, CDR1 is MNHEY and CDR2 SVGAGI. In DNA form, the CDR3 reads TGTGCCAGCAGTCCAGGGGGCTCTGGAAACACCATATATTTT. This gives the protein CASSPGGSGNTIYF.

The rearrangement uses TRBV28 and TRBJ2-3, with a tentative D call TRBD2 (5 bases). This CDR3 contains 15 residues. V was clipped by 5 bases and J by 0 bases, with 12 bases between them. In germline, CDR1 is MDHEN, CDR2 SYDVKM. CDR3 protein: CASSPQAASTDTQYF. The CDR3 DNA follows: TGTGCCAGCAGTCCCCAAGCGGCTAGCACAGATACGCAGTATTTT.

In regard to this clone: Different DNA sequences within this sample yield the same CDR3. The chain combines TRBV9 with TRBJ2-2; D gene uncertain. Trimming stripped 0 bases from V and 1 base from J, with 4 bases between. Per the germline V gene, CDR1 is SGDLS and CDR2 is YYNGEE. The CDR3 spans 14 residues. Here the CDR3 reads CASSVVGNTGELFF. The CDR3 region has the DNA TGTGCCAGCAGCGTAGTTGGGAACACCGGGGAGCTGTTTTTT. Drawing the rest from reference TRBV9 and TRBJ2-2, the complete variable domain is DSGVTQTPKHLITATGQRVTLRCSPRSGDLSVYWYQQSLDQGLQFLIQYYNGEERAKGNILERFSAQQFPDLHSELNLSSLELGDSALYFCASSVVGNTGELFFGEGSRLTVL.

This chain's CDR3 is CASSPAGRTSSGNTIYF. The CDR3, as DNA: TGTGCCAGCAGCCCGGCCGGCAGAACAAGCTCTGGAAACACCATATATTTT. The rearrangement uses TRBV5-4 and TRBJ1-3; D unclear. Trimming took 4 bases from V and 0 from J, leaving 17 bases between them. Per germline, CDR1 SGHNT and CDR2 YYREEE (reference sequence). CDR3 length: 17 residues.

This clone occurred once. The J gene is TRBJ2-1, the V gene TRBV5-1, with 9 bases identical to TRBD2. Germline V lookup: CDR1 SGHRS, CDR2 YFSETQ. Unmatched junction bases numbered 12, after V lost 4 bases and J lost 4 bases. The length of the CDR3 is 17 residues. The CDR3 sequence is CASSGGSRTSGYNEQFF. The DNA for the CDR3 is TGCGCCAGCAGCGGGGGCAGCCGAACTAGCGGGTACAATGAGCAGTTCTTC.

This sequence joins TRBV6-4 and TRBJ2-3; TRBD2 agrees at 8 bases. The trim removed 3 bases at V and 0 bases at J, leaving 2 bases unmatched. Germline V lookup: CDR1 MRHNA, CDR2 SNTAGT. This CDR3 is 15 amino acids long. The CDR3 loop is CASSDSGESTDTQYF. CDR3 sequence (DNA): TGTGCCAGCAGTGATAGCGGGGAGAGCACAGATACGCAGTATTTT.

V usage is TRBV11-3 and J usage is TRBJ2-1, with 11 nucleotides matching TRBD2. Germline lookup yields CDR1 SGHNT and CDR2 YENEEA. The CDR3 runs to 19 residues. V dropped 2 bases and J dropped 7; count of bases not matched to a gene: 16. CDR3 protein: CASSLIGPGLAGVGNEQFF. The CDR3 nucleotides read TGTGCCAGCAGCTTAATCGGGCCAGGACTAGCGGGTGTGGGTAATGAGCAGTTCTTC.

The gene calls are TRBV18 and TRBJ1-6, with D possibly TRBD1 on 6 matching bases. Germline lookup yields CDR1 KGHSH and CDR2 LQKENI. The CDR3 has 16 amino acids. Trimming left V 0 bases short and J 4 bases short, with 10 bases between. Here the CDR3 DNA reads TGTGCCAGCTCACCACCGGCGCAGGGGTATAATTCACCCCTCCACTTT. It yields the protein CASSPPAQGYNSPLHF.

The J gene is TRBJ1-2, the V gene TRBV19; possibly TRBD1 for D (5 bases). V lost 6 bases to trimming and J lost 3 bases, with 17 bases between them. The CDR3 sequence is 15 residues long. The germline CDR1 and CDR2 sequences are LNHDA and SQIVND (reference sequence). The CDR3 coding sequence is TGTGCCAGTAGGAAGAAGGGGACGGATTACTATGGCTACACCTTC. Its translation: CASRKKGTDYYGYTF.

CDR3 sequence (DNA): TGTGCCAGCAGCTTTGGAGGGACAGGACCCAATAATTCACCCCTCCACTTT. Its protein is CASSFGGTGPNNSPLHF. This chain joins TRBV5-6 and TRBJ1-6; 8 nucleotides match TRBD1. Germline trimming cut 2 bases from V and 5 bases from J; bases unmatched to any gene: 9. The CDR3 is made up of 17 amino acids. CDR1 SGHDT and CDR2 YYEEEE come from the germline V gene.

The rearrangement uses TRBV10-1 and TRBJ2-1, with 11 bases that match TRBD2. Germline V gene data show CDR1 as WNHNN and CDR2 as SYGVQD (reference sequence). Germline trimming cut 5 bases from V and 0 bases from J; bases unmatched to any gene: 3. There are 16 residues in the CDR3. In DNA, the CDR3 is TGCGCCAGCAGTTCCGGGACTAGCGGCTCCTACAATGAGCAGTTCTTC. It codes for CASSSGTSGSYNEQFF.

This chain joins TRBV5-1 and TRBJ1-1, with 10 bases identical to TRBD1. The CDR3 contains 14 residues. The J segment lost 10 bases and the V segment lost 4 bases, leaving 10 bases of the junction unmatched. Germline V gives CDR1 SGHRS, CDR2 YFSETQ. The chain's CDR3 is CASSVPGTGVRAFF. The DNA for the CDR3 is TGCGCCAGCAGCGTCCCCGGGACAGGGGTCAGAGCTTTCTTT.

The V call is TRBV19, the J call TRBJ1-5; 7 bases line up with TRBD1. This CDR3 is 14 amino acids long. Per germline, CDR1 LNHDA and CDR2 SQIVND (reference sequence). V shed 8 bases and J 4 bases; nucleotides not matched to a gene: 8. The chain's CDR3 is CASAPLTGNQPQHF. In DNA form, the CDR3 reads TGTGCCAGTGCCCCGTTGACAGGGAATCAGCCCCAGCATTTT.

The chain carries TRBV27 and TRBJ1-1; a weak D match, TRBD1 (5 bases). Germline CDR1 and CDR2: MNHEY and SMNVEV (reference sequence). Deletions cut 2 bases from V and 6 bases from J, with 13 bases between. This CDR3 has 14 amino acids. CDR3 amino acids: CASSLKGQNSEAFF. The CDR3, as DNA: TGTGCCAGCAGTTTAAAGGGGCAGAATTCTGAAGCTTTCTTT.

The chain joins TRBV29-1 to TRBJ1-2, with TRBD1 identical over 9 bases. CDR1 is SQVTM and CDR2 is ANQGSEA in the germline V gene. V shed 5 bases and J 2 bases; nucleotides not matched to a gene: 3. The CDR3 is 13 residues long. In nucleotides, the CDR3 is TGCAGCGTTCCACAGGGGGCCAACTATGGCTACACCTTC. Its translation is CSVPQGANYGYTF.

V usage is TRBV10-3 and J usage is TRBJ1-2; TRBD1 is a possible D gene (6 bases). V was trimmed by 0 bases and J by 1 base, leaving 9 bases between them. Germline V gene lookup returns CDR1 ENHRY and CDR2 SYGVKD. The CDR3 sequence is 15 residues long. The CDR3 is CAISESAGVNYGYTF. CDR3 DNA sequence: TGTGCCATCAGTGAGTCGGCAGGGGTTAACTATGGCTACACCTTC.

This clone appeared a single time. V usage is TRBV7-2 and J usage is TRBJ1-1; D is perhaps TRBD1 (5 bases). V lost 1 base and J lost 6, with 9 bases in between. Germline V gene data show CDR1 as SGHTA and CDR2 as FQGNSA. The CDR3 totals 13 residues. The DNA of the CDR3 is TGTGCCAGCAGCTTAGTCCTAGGGGCTGAAGCTTTCTTT. Translation gives CASSLVLGAEAFF.